Following are 21 T cell receptor beta chains from one sample sequenced in a study of response to subunit inactivated influenza vaccine. TCRdb reprocessed the RT-PCR reads with MiXCR, giving one entry per CDR3 protein. The profile shows around 540,000 distinct CDR3 sequences, about 12% of them singletons. This material consisted of PBMCs from blood, taken on the day of vaccination. The receptors shown here come from a man aged 50 to 60 who received an inactivated influenza vaccine.

The chain is built from TRBV7-2 and TRBJ2-5; D is possibly TRBD1 (5 bases). The germline gives CDR1 SGHTA, CDR2 FQGNSA. The CDR3 covers 14 residues. V was trimmed by 2 bases and J by 5 bases, leaving 12 bases between them. The CDR3 spells CASSLSDRVETQYF. The CDR3 DNA is TGTGCCAGCAGCTTATCCGACAGAGTGGAGACCCAGTACTTC.

This clonotype occurred a few times. This chain joins TRBV20-1 and TRBJ1-3; D unresolved. The ends were cut back, 2 bases at V and 0 bases at J, with 8 bases in the middle. The CDR3 has 14 residues. Germline lookup yields CDR1 DFQATT and CDR2 SNEGSKA (reference sequence). CDR3 amino acids: CSARPGSSGNTIYF. CDR3 nucleotides: TGCAGTGCTAGACCCGGGAGCTCTGGAAACACCATATATTTT.

The chain employs TRBV14 and TRBJ2-2; a possible D gene is TRBD2 (5 bases). CDR1 SGHDN and CDR2 FVKESK come from the germline V gene. The length of the CDR3 is 13 residues. Trimming took 1 base from V and 6 from J, leaving 6 bases between them. CDR3 region: CASSQGRAGELFF. In DNA, the CDR3 is TGTGCCAGCAGCCAAGGGCGGGCCGGGGAGCTGTTTTTT.

This clonotype was seen ten or more times. J is TRBJ2-1 and V is TRBV20-1; D is perhaps TRBD2 (6 bases). V lost 4 bases and J 0 bases, leaving 13 bases between the germline ends. Germline V gene lookup returns CDR1 DFQATT and CDR2 SNEGSKA (reference sequence). This CDR3 has 15 residues. CDR3 in amino acids: CSAKIGSGSYNEQFF. The CDR3 coding sequence is TGCAGTGCTAAGATCGGGAGCGGCTCCTACAATGAGCAGTTCTTC.

This clonotype was detected many times. The V and J genes are TRBV12-3 or TRBV12-4 and TRBJ2-7; 8 bases are a match to TRBD2. The CDR3 covers 14 residues. With 5 bases clipped from V and 2 bases from J, the junction kept 5 bases outside the gene matches. This CDR3 reads CASSPTSGPYEQYF. In DNA form, the CDR3 reads TGTGCCAGCAGTCCCACTAGCGGTCCCTACGAGCAGTACTTC.

This clonotype was counted ten times or more. This sequence joins TRBV29-1 and TRBJ2-6; D remains ambiguous. CDR1 is SQVTM and CDR2 is ANQGSEA in the germline V gene. The ends were cut back, 4 bases at V and 2 bases at J, with 12 bases in the middle. The CDR3 totals 15 residues. This CDR3 reads CSVVDIQAGANVLTF. CDR3 in DNA: TGCAGCGTTGTTGATATCCAGGCTGGGGCCAACGTCCTGACTTTC.

The chain combines TRBV10-3 with TRBJ2-2; 14 bases agree with TRBD2. The CDR3 consists of 15 residues. V was pared by 7 bases and J by 5 bases, with 3 bases of the junction left unmatched. Germline V gene data show CDR1 as ENHRY and CDR2 as SYGVKD. CDR3 sequence reads: CAITRTSGGTGELFF. The CDR3, as DNA: TGTGCCATCACCCGGACTAGCGGGGGGACCGGGGAGCTGTTTTTT.

The V gene is TRBV28, the J gene TRBJ2-7; D is ambiguous. CDR1 and CDR2 (germline): MDHEN, SYDVKM. This CDR3 contains 12 residues. Deletions cut 3 bases from V and 4 bases from J, with 7 bases between. The CDR3 spells CASSFPLYEQYF. The CDR3, as DNA: TGTGCCAGCAGTTTTCCCCTTTACGAGCAGTACTTC.

V gene TRBV7-9 combines with J gene TRBJ2-6; D is perhaps TRBD1 (6 bases). The CDR3 sequence is 17 residues long. Trimming pared 5 bases from V and 0 bases from J, leaving 14 bases between. Per germline, CDR1 SEHNR and CDR2 FQNEAQ (reference sequence). The CDR3 coding sequence is TGTGCCAGCAGCCGCCGGGACATAAGCTCTGGGGCCAACGTCCTGACTTTC. Protein sequence: CASSRRDISSGANVLTF.

This clonotype showed up just a few times. This chain joins TRBV24-1 and TRBJ2-1; D is ambiguous. Germline loops: CDR1 KGHDR, CDR2 SFDVKD. V lost 8 bases to trimming and J lost 0 bases, with 7 bases between them. The CDR3 is made up of 13 amino acids. This CDR3 reads CATMAGSYNEQFF. CDR3 coding DNA: TGTGCCACCATGGCTGGCTCCTACAATGAGCAGTTCTTC.

This clonotype came up many times. V is TRBV12-3 or TRBV12-4 and J is TRBJ2-3; 10 bases are a match to TRBD2. The CDR3 runs to 15 residues. V shed 5 bases, J shed 2 bases, and the junction held 4 bases outside the gene matches. CDR3 sequence reads: CASSLSGGNTDTQYF. The CDR3 DNA sequence: TGTGCCAGCAGTCTTAGCGGGGGGAACACAGATACGCAGTATTTT.

The gene calls are TRBV11-1 and TRBJ2-1; D possibly corresponds to TRBD1 (5 bases). This CDR3 is built from 18 residues. The V gene's germline CDR1 is SGHAT and CDR2 FQDESV (reference sequence). V lost 5 bases to trimming and J lost 8 bases, with 28 bases between them. CDR3 protein: CASSPGLVGLAGFDEQFF. The CDR3 DNA sequence: TGTGCCAGCAGCCCAGGGCTCGTGGGTTTGGCAGGTTTCGATGAGCAGTTCTTC.

This clonotype was counted a few times. The rearrangement joins TRBV3-1 to TRBJ2-5; 8 bases are a match to TRBD2. CDR1 and CDR2 (germline): LGHDT, YNNKEL (reference sequence). There are 17 residues in the CDR3. With 3 bases clipped from V and 4 bases from J, the junction kept 13 bases outside the gene matches. The CDR3 sequence is CASSHPLRTSYGETQYF. In DNA, the CDR3 is TGTGCCAGCAGCCACCCCCTGAGGACTAGCTATGGAGAGACCCAGTACTTC.

The table lists this clonotype with a few counts. The chain joins TRBV10-3 to TRBJ2-1; D is ambiguous. V was shortened by 4 bases and J by 9 bases, with 10 bases between the two germline ends. Germline lookup yields CDR1 ENHRY and CDR2 SYGVKD. The CDR3 runs to 12 residues. In DNA, the CDR3 is TGTGCCATCAGTGTGGGGTTGGGTGAGCAGTTCTTC. This codes for CAISVGLGEQFF.

This clonotype showed up just a few times. The chain is built from TRBV5-5 and TRBJ2-1; possibly TRBD1 or TRBD2 for D (6 bases each). Per the germline V gene, CDR1 is SGHKS and CDR2 is YYEKEE (reference sequence). The V end was cut by 4 bases, the J end by 8 bases, with 19 bases between. The CDR3 is 15 residues long. The CDR3 DNA reads TGTGCCAGCAGCCCGGAGGGGGAGGCAGTGGATGAGCAGTTCTTC. Translating it yields CASSPEGEAVDEQFF.

In this sample, this clonotype turned up a few times. This chain uses TRBV15 with TRBJ2-6; D is undetermined. This CDR3 spans 14 amino acids. Germline values: CDR1 LNHNV, CDR2 YYDKDF (reference sequence). The V and J ends lost 1 base and 3 bases respectively, with 4 bases between them. CDR3: CATSRGNGANVLTF. Here the CDR3 DNA reads TGTGCCACCAGCAGAGGCAATGGGGCCAACGTCCTGACTTTC.

This clonotype was seen a few times. The V call is TRBV5-1, the J call TRBJ2-5, with D possibly called TRBD1 or TRBD2 (5 bases each). This CDR3 has 18 residues. Germline CDR1 and CDR2: SGHRS and YFSETQ. V was pared by 0 bases and J by 1 base, with 19 bases between. The CDR3 is CASSLGALGPLAQETQYF. The CDR3 nucleotides read TGCGCCAGCAGCTTGGGAGCCTTGGGACCTCTAGCCCAAGAGACCCAGTACTTC. Combining the CDR3 with reference TRBV5-1 and TRBJ2-5 gives the whole variable domain KAGVTQTPRYLIKTRGQQVTLSCSPISGHRSVSWYQQTPGQGLQFLFEYFSETQRNKGNFPGRFSGRQFSNSRSEMNVSTLELGDSALYLCASSLGALGPLAQETQYFGPGTRLLVL.

V usage is TRBV12-3 or TRBV12-4 and J usage is TRBJ1-3; D possibly corresponds to TRBD1 (5 bases). This CDR3 contains 15 residues. The V gene lost 5 bases and the J gene lost 3 bases, with 14 bases spanning the gap. The CDR3 spells CASSHDGTLGNTIYF. The CDR3 DNA reads TGTGCCAGCAGTCACGACGGGACTCTTGGAAACACCATATATTTT.

The table lists this clonotype with many counts. The gene calls are TRBV7-2 and TRBJ2-3; 8 nucleotides align to TRBD2. The CDR3 is 15 amino acids. Germline V gives CDR1 SGHTA, CDR2 FQGNSA. After removal of 1 base from V and 3 bases from J, the junction contained 3 bases not matched to a gene. Here the CDR3 DNA reads TGTGCCAGCAGCTTAGTTAGCGGGGCAACAGATACGCAGTATTTT. Protein product: CASSLVSGATDTQYF.

There are a few counts of this clonotype. The rearrangement links TRBV7-9 to TRBJ2-7, with a weak D call TRBD2 (5 bases). The CDR3 runs to 13 residues. The germline V and J ends were trimmed by 3 bases and 2 bases, with 8 bases remaining between them. Per the germline V gene, CDR1 is SEHNR and CDR2 is FQNEAQ (reference sequence). The CDR3 DNA follows: TGTGCCAGCAGCTTTAGCGTCCCCTACGAGCAGTACTTC. Its protein is CASSFSVPYEQYF.

The V call is TRBV16, the J call TRBJ2-7; perhaps TRBD1 as D (6 bases). Germline CDR1 reads KGHSY; CDR2 reads FQNENV. This CDR3 has 14 residues. V shed 4 bases and J shed 1 base, with 11 bases lying between them. The CDR3 here is CASSPFRGSYEQYF. The CDR3, as DNA: TGTGCCAGCAGCCCCTTTAGGGGGTCCTACGAGCAGTACTTC. The full variable domain, in which reference TRBV16 and TRBJ2-7 provide the parts outside the CDR3, is GEEVAQTPKHLVRGEGQKAKLYCAPIKGHSYVFWYQQVLKNEFKFLISFQNENVFDETGMPKERFSAKCLPNSPCSLEIQATKLEDSAVYFCASSPFRGSYEQYFGPGTRLTVT.